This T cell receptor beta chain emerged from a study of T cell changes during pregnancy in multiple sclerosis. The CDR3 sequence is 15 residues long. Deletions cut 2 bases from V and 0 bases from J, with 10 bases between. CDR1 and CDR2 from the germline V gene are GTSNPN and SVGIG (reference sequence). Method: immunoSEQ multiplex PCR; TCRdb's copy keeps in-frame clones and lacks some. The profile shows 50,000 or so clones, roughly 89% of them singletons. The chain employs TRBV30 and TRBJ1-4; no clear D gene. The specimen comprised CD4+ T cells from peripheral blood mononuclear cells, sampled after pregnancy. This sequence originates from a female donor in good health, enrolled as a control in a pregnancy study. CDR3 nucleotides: TGTGCCTGGAGTACCGGAGCTGCAACTAATGAAAAACTGTTTTTT. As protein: CAWSTGAATNEKLFF.